This T cell receptor (beta chain) was recovered during a study of cytomegalovirus exposure and HLA in healthy donors. Whole-study results and caveats: For presence/absence analyses, sequencing depth was assumed to be roughly uniform across donors. In a later analysis, HLA-associated beta chains showed higher expansion and lower generation probabilities than comparable chains. Most TCR sequences proved rare, with some public TCRs found in many donors. It was 150 to 200 TCR beta chains that were listed as cytomegalovirus-associated.

Germline loops: CDR1 SQVTM, CDR2 ANQGSEA. V lost 4 bases and J lost 6; bases outside the gene matches: 9. The length of the CDR3 is 14 residues. This clone is a singleton in its sample. The antigen is not known. PCR employed 60 Vbeta and 13 Jbeta primers. Measured with immunoSEQ multiplex PCR; TCRdb has only the in-frame clones, and not every one. The table lists approximately 130,000 clones, roughly 85% of them singletons. The chain joins TRBV29-1 to TRBJ2-1; the match to TRBD1 covers 7 bases. Sequenced: PBMCs. This clonotype was obtained from a woman younger than 45 in good health and CMV-seropositive. CDR3 residues: CSVAVGTESNEQFF. In DNA form, the CDR3 reads TGCAGCGTTGCGGTGGGGACAGAGTCCAATGAGCAGTTCTTC.